The 20 T cell receptor beta chains in this list originate from one sample, sequenced in a study of shared clonotypes between healthy human individuals. TCRdb keeps only in-frame clones here, not all; method: immunoSEQ multiplex PCR. This table holds 950,000 to 1,100,000 clones, 75% to 80% found once. The sequenced sample consisted of memory CD4+ T cells from PBMCs. The subset: CD45RA-negative fraction. All receptors come from a man younger than 30 in good health. Some clones in this sample may be carry-over from other donors' samples.

The CDR3 coding sequence is TGTGCCAGCAACACTCTCGGCGGGAGGGGGGAGCAGTTCTTC. This translates into CASNTLGGRGEQFF. V gene TRBV2 combines with J gene TRBJ2-1; 9 bases agree with TRBD2. Germline CDR1 SNHLY, CDR2 FYNNEI. The CDR3 has 14 residues. With V trimmed by 7 bases and J by 10 bases, 11 bases remained unmatched.

V is TRBV5-1 and J is TRBJ1-1, with 11 bases fitting TRBD1. The germline gives CDR1 SGHRS, CDR2 YFSETQ. V lost 4 bases, J lost 6 bases, and 8 bases stayed unmatched. The CDR3 sequence is 15 residues long. CDR3: CASSPRTGGESEAFF. The CDR3 DNA is TGCGCCAGCAGCCCCCGGACAGGGGGCGAGTCTGAAGCTTTCTTT.

This clone was seen just once. The chain joins TRBV5-1 to TRBJ2-1; tentatively, D is TRBD2 (5 bases). Per the germline V gene, CDR1 is SGHRS and CDR2 is YFSETQ. The CDR3 consists of 14 residues. The V gene lost 0 bases and the J gene lost 5 bases, with 9 bases spanning the gap. CDR3 sequence: CASSLGRADNEQFF. The DNA of the CDR3 is TGCGCCAGCAGCTTGGGGCGGGCTGACAATGAGCAGTTCTTC.

The chain employs TRBV9 and TRBJ2-1; possible D gene TRBD2, 6 bases. The CDR3 totals 14 residues. V lost 4 bases to trimming and J lost 9 bases, with 17 bases between them. Germline CDR1 and CDR2: SGDLS and YYNGEE. The CDR3 DNA sequence: TGTGCCAGCAGCCCCCGGGACTCCCCTAGTGAGCAGTTCTTC. Its translation: CASSPRDSPSEQFF.

This clone was counted once. V and J are TRBV28 and TRBJ2-2; D is unresolved. The CDR3 spans 14 residues. Trimming took 5 bases from V and 5 from J, leaving 12 bases between them. Germline V gives CDR1 MDHEN, CDR2 SYDVKM. CDR3 in amino acids: CASSTTLRTGELFF. CDR3 nucleotide sequence: TGTGCCAGCAGTACCACCCTTCGGACCGGGGAGCTGTTTTTT.

The rearrangement joins TRBV9 to TRBJ2-2, with D possibly matching TRBD1 (6 bases). V lost 3 bases, J lost 3 bases, and 12 bases lay in between. The CDR3 contains 15 residues. Germline CDR1 and CDR2: SGDLS and YYNGEE. CDR3 in amino acids: CASSATGFYTGELFF. The CDR3 nucleotides are TGTGCCAGCAGCGCCACAGGGTTCTACACCGGGGAGCTGTTTTTT.

The genes are TRBV5-1 and TRBJ1-2; D unclear. This CDR3 is built from 14 residues. Germline V CDR1 and CDR2: SGHRS, YFSETQ. V was shortened by 0 bases and J by 8 bases, with 14 bases between the two germline ends. CDR3 sequence: CASSLAAGSGGYTF. The CDR3 coding sequence is TGCGCCAGCAGCTTGGCCGCAGGTTCGGGGGGCTACACCTTC. Full variable domain (missing parts from reference TRBV5-1 and TRBJ1-2): KAGVTQTPRYLIKTRGQQVTLSCSPISGHRSVSWYQQTPGQGLQFLFEYFSETQRNKGNFPGRFSGRQFSNSRSEMNVSTLELGDSALYLCASSLAAGSGGYTFGSGTRLTVV.

Details on this clone: Different DNA sequences within this sample yield the same CDR3. The chain couples TRBV27 to TRBJ2-7, with unresolved D. Trimming left V 5 bases short and J 0 bases short, with 11 bases between. CDR1 MNHEY and CDR2 SMNVEV come from the germline V gene (reference sequence). This CDR3 region has 14 residues. The CDR3 protein is CASSPSRTSYEQYF. The CDR3 nucleotides read TGTGCCAGCAGTCCTTCTAGGACCTCCTACGAGCAGTACTTC.

V gene TRBV4-2 combines with J gene TRBJ2-7; D not resolved. The V gene lost 0 bases and the J gene lost 2 bases, with 11 bases spanning the gap. Germline loops: CDR1 LGHNA, CDR2 YNFKEQ. This CDR3 has 15 amino acids. The CDR3 region is CASSQDQRGTYEQYF. DNA of the CDR3: TGTGCCAGCAGCCAAGATCAGCGCGGTACCTACGAGCAGTACTTC.

V and J are TRBV28 and TRBJ1-4; no clear D. CDR3 length: 13 residues. Germline V gives CDR1 MDHEN, CDR2 SYDVKM. Trimming cost V 5 bases and J 14 bases, with 18 bases left between them. This CDR3 is CASSLRNMKRLFF. DNA of the CDR3: TGTGCCAGCAGTCTGCGCAATATGAAAAGGCTGTTTTTT.

Comment on this clone: A read error is possible here, since a much larger clone lies one base away. This chain uses TRBV18 with TRBJ2-5; 8 nucleotides agree with TRBD2. The CDR3 is made up of 15 amino acids. Looked up from germline, CDR1 is KGHSH and CDR2 is LQKENI. J was trimmed by 9 bases and V by 8 bases; bases with no gene match: 17. The chain's CDR3 is CASGRGVAGSEAQYF. The CDR3, as DNA: TGTGCCAGCGGCCGAGGGGTAGCGGGAAGCGAGGCCCAGTACTTC.

V and J are TRBV7-9 and TRBJ2-7, with 7 bases lining up with TRBD2. Germline assignment: CDR1 SEHNR and CDR2 FQNEAQ (reference sequence). This CDR3 has 13 amino acids. V shed 8 bases, J shed 1 base, and the junction held 5 bases outside the gene matches. CDR3 residues: CASGGGRSYEQYF. The CDR3 DNA is TGTGCCAGCGGCGGGGGACGATCCTACGAGCAGTACTTC.

On this clone itself: The CDR3 carries no conserved terminal phenylalanine or tryptophan, so it likely arises from a read error. V is TRBV6-1 and J is TRBJ1-2; TRBD1 aligns across 8 bases. Per the germline V gene, CDR1 is MNHNS and CDR2 is SASEGT. The CDR3 covers 14 residues. V lost 7 bases to trimming and J lost 3 bases; unmatched junction nucleotides: 7. The CDR3, as DNA: TGTGCCAGCATCTTTACGACAGGGGACTATGGCTACACCCTC. It is translated as CASIFTTGDYGYTL.

The V and J genes are TRBV18 and TRBJ1-2, with no clear D. The germline V gene encodes CDR1 KGHSH and CDR2 LQKENI. Trimming pared 4 bases from V and 8 bases from J, leaving 14 bases between. This CDR3 region has 13 residues. The CDR3 nucleotides are TGTGCCAGCTCACTCGATTCTTGGTCGGGCTACACCTTC. Its translation is CASSLDSWSGYTF.

This chain links TRBV19 with TRBJ2-6; D is tentatively TRBD1 or TRBD2 (5 bases each). This CDR3 is built from 15 residues. V lost 8 bases and J 0 bases, leaving 11 bases between the germline ends. CDR1 LNHDA and CDR2 SQIVND come from the germline V gene (reference sequence). The CDR3 coding sequence is TGTGCCAGTCGGGACGGTAGCTCTGGGGCCAACGTCCTGACTTTC. Translated, it gives CASRDGSSGANVLTF.

CDR3 amino acids: CASINGTSGRDYEQYF. The CDR3 DNA reads TGTGCCAGCATCAACGGGACTAGCGGGAGGGATTACGAGCAGTACTTC. This chain connects TRBV6-6 to TRBJ2-7, with TRBD2 identical over 16 bases. The V segment lost 7 bases and the J segment 4 bases; nucleotides outside the gene matches: 7. Germline CDR1 reads MNHNY; CDR2 reads SVGAGI (reference sequence). This CDR3 comprises 16 residues.

This clone was detected only a few times. The gene calls are TRBV5-1 and TRBJ1-1; D perhaps matches TRBD1 (5 bases). The V and J ends lost 1 base and 6 bases respectively, with 10 bases between them. The length of the CDR3 is 13 residues. Germline loops: CDR1 SGHRS, CDR2 YFSETQ. CDR3 in DNA: TGCGCCAGCAGCTTGCAGGGTGCGCCTGAAGCTTTCTTT. Amino acids: CASSLQGAPEAFF.

V gene TRBV14 combines with J gene TRBJ2-6; 12 bases fit TRBD2. After removal of 1 base from V and 0 bases from J, the junction contained 4 bases not matched to a gene. Germline CDR1 reads SGHDN; CDR2 reads FVKESK. The CDR3 is 19 residues long. The CDR3 DNA sequence: TGTGCCAGCAGCCAAGGTAGGACTAGCGGGAACTCTGGGGCCAACGTCCTGACTTTC. Protein sequence: CASSQGRTSGNSGANVLTF.

The gene calls are TRBV5-1 and TRBJ1-2; unclear D gene. CDR3 length equals 14 residues. The V end was cut by 4 bases, the J end by 0 bases, with 10 bases between. CDR1 and CDR2 (germline): SGHRS, YFSETQ. CDR3 region: CASSRETANYGYTF. For the CDR3, the DNA is TGCGCCAGCAGCCGAGAGACTGCTAACTATGGCTACACCTTC.

J is TRBJ2-3 and V is TRBV7-3, with 9 bases matching TRBD2. V dropped 1 base and J dropped 1; count of bases not matched to a gene: 3. This CDR3 has 16 amino acids. Germline V CDR1 and CDR2: SGHTA, FQGTGA. The CDR3 DNA reads TGTGCCAGCAGCTTAAGAGCGGGAGGCGGCACAGATACGCAGTATTTT. This sequence encodes CASSLRAGGGTDTQYF.